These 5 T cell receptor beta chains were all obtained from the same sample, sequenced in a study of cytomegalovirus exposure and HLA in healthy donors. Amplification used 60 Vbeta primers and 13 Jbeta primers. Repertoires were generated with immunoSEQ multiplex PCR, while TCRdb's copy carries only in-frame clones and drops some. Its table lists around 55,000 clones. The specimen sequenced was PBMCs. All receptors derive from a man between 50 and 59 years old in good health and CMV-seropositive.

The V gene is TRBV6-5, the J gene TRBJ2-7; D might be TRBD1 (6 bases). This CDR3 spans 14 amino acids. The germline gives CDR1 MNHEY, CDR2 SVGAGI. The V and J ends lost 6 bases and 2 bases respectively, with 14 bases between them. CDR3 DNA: TGTGCCAGCAGCCCGGGCAGGGGAACCTACGAGCAGTACTTC. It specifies CASSPGRGTYEQYF.

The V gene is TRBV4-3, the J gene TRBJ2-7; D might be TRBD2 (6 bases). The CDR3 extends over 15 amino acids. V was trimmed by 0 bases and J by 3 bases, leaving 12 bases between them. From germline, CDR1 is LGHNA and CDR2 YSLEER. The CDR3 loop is CASSQDRGAVYEQYF. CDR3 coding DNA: TGCGCCAGCAGCCAAGATCGCGGGGCGGTCTACGAGCAGTACTTC.

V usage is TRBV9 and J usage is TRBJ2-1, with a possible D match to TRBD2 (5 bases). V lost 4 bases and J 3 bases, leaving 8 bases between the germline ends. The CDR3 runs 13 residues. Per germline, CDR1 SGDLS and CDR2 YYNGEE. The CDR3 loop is CASSRDNYNEQFF. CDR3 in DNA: TGTGCCAGCAGCCGGGATAACTACAATGAGCAGTTCTTC.

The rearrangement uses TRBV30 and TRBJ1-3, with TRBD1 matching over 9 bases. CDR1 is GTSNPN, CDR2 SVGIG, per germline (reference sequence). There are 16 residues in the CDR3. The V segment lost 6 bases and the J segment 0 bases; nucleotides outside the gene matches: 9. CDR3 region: CACPRDRANSGNTIYF. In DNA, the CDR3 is TGTGCCTGTCCCCGGGACAGGGCGAACTCTGGAAACACCATATATTTT. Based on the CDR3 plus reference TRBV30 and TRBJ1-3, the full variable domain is SQTIHQWPATLVQPVGSPLSLECTVEGTSNPNLYWYRQAAGRGLQLLFYSVGIGQISSEVPQNLSASRPQDRQFILSSKKLLLSDSGFYLCACPRDRANSGNTIYFGEGSWLTVV.

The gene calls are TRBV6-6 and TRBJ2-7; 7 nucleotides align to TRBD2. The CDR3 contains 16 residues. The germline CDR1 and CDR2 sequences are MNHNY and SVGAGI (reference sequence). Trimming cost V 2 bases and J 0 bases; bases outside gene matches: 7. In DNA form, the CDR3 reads TGTGCCAGCAGTTACGAGAACCCGGGGGGCTCCTACGAGCAGTACTTC. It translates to CASSYENPGGSYEQYF.